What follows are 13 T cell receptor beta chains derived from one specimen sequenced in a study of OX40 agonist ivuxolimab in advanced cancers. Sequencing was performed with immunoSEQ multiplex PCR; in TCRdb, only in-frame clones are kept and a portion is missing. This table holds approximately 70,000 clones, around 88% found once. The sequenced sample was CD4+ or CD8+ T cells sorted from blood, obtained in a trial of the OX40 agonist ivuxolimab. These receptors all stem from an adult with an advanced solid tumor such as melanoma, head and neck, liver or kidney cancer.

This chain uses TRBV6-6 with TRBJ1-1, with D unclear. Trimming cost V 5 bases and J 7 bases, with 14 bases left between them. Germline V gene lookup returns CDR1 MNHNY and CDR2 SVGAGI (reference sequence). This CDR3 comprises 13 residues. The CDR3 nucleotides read TGTGCCAGCAGTCCCCCCCCTCCTAGTGAAGCTTTCTTT. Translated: CASSPPPPSEAFF.

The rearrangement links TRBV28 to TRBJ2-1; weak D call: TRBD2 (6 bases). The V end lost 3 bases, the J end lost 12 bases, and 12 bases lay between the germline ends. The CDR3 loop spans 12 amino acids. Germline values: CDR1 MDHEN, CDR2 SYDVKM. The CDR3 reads CASSFGRRGQFF. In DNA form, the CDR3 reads TGTGCCAGCAGTTTCGGACGGAGGGGGCAGTTCTTC.

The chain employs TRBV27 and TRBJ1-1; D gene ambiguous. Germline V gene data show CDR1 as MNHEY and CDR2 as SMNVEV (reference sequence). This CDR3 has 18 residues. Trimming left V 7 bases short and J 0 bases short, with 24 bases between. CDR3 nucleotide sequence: TGTGCCAGCATCCCTTTGTCGCTGGGGAAGGGCGTGAACACTGAAGCTTTCTTT. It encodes CASIPLSLGKGVNTEAFF.

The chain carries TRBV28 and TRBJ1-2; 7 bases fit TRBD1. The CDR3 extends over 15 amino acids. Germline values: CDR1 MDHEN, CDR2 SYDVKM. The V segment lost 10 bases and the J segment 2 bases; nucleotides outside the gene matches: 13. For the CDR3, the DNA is TGTGCCATCGGACAGGTCGGGAGGGAGAACTATGGCTACACCTTC. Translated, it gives CAIGQVGRENYGYTF.

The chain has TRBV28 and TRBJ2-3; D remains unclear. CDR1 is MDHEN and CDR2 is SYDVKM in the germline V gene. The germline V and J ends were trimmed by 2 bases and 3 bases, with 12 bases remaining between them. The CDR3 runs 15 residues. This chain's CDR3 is CASSLGRTFTDTQYF. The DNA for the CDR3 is TGTGCCAGCAGTTTAGGTCGCACCTTTACAGATACGCAGTATTTT.

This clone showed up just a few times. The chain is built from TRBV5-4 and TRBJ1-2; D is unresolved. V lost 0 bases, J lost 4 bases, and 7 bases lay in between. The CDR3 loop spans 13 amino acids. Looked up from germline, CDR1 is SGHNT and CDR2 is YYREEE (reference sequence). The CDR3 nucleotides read TGTGCCAGCAGCTTGGACACAATCTATGGCTACACCTTC. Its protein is CASSLDTIYGYTF. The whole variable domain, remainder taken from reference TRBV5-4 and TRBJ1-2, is ETGVTQSPTHLIKTRGQQVTLRCSSQSGHNTVSWYQQALGQGPQFIFQYYREEENGRGNFPPRFSGLQFPNYSSELNVNALELDDSALYLCASSLDTIYGYTFGSGTRLTVV.

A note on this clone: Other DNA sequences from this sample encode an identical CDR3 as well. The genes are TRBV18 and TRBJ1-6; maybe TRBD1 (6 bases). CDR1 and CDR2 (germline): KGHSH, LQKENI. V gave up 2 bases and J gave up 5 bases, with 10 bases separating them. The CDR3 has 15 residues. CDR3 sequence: CASSPGQGHNSPLHF. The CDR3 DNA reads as TGTGCCAGCTCACCAGGTCAGGGGCATAATTCACCCCTCCACTTT.

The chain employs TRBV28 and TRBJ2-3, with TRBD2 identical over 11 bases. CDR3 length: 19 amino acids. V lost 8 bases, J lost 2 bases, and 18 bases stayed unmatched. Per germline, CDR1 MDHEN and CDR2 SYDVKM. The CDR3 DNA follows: TGTGCCAGCCCCCCTAGTAGCGGGGGGGCCGCGCAAAACACAGATACGCAGTATTTT. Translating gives CASPPSSGGAAQNTDTQYF. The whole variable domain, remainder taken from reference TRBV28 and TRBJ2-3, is DVKVTQSSRYLVKRTGEKVFLECVQDMDHENMFWYRQDPGLGLRLIYFSYDVKMKEKGDIPEGYSVSREKKERFSLILESASTNQTSMYLCASPPSSGGAAQNTDTQYFGPGTRLTVL.

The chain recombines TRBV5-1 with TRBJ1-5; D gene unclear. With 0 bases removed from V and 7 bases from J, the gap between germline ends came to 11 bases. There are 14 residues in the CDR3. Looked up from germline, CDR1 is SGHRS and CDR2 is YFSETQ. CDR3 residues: CASSLGGVGQPQHF. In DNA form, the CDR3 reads TGCGCCAGCAGCTTGGGCGGGGTGGGCCAGCCCCAGCATTTT.

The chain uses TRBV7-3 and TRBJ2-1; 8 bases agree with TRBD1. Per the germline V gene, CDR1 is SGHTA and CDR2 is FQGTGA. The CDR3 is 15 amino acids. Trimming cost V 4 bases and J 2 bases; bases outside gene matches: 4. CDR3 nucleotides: TGTGCCAGCAGCTCCCAGGGGGCCACCTACAATGAGCAGTTCTTC. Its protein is CASSSQGATYNEQFF.

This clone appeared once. The CDR3 protein is CAWSPPTVYYQETQYF. Here the CDR3 DNA reads TGTGCCTGGAGTCCCCCAACCGTATATTACCAAGAGACCCAGTACTTC. The chain uses TRBV30 and TRBJ2-5; D uncertain. Trimming took 2 bases from V and 0 from J, leaving 16 bases between them. Germline V gene sequence: CDR1 GTSNPN, CDR2 SVGIG (reference sequence). CDR3 length: 16 residues.

The CDR3 DNA reads TGTGCCAGCAGCAGTGGGACGCGGTCTGGCTACACCTTC. It encodes CASSSGTRSGYTF. The chain has TRBV6-5 and TRBJ1-2, with D possibly being TRBD1 (5 bases). The CDR3 loop spans 13 amino acids. Trimming pared 6 bases from V and 7 bases from J, leaving 15 bases between. Per germline, CDR1 MNHEY and CDR2 SVGAGI.

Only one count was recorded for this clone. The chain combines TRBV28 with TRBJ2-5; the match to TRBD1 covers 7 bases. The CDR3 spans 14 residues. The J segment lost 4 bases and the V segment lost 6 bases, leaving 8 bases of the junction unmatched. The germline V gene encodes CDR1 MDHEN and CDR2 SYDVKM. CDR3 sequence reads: CASSQGYRGETQYF. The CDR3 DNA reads TGTGCCAGCAGCCAGGGGTACAGGGGAGAGACCCAGTACTTC. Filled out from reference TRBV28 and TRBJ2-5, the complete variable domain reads DVKVTQSSRYLVKRTGEKVFLECVQDMDHENMFWYRQDPGLGLRLIYFSYDVKMKEKGDIPEGYSVSREKKERFSLILESASTNQTSMYLCASSQGYRGETQYFGPGTRLLVL.